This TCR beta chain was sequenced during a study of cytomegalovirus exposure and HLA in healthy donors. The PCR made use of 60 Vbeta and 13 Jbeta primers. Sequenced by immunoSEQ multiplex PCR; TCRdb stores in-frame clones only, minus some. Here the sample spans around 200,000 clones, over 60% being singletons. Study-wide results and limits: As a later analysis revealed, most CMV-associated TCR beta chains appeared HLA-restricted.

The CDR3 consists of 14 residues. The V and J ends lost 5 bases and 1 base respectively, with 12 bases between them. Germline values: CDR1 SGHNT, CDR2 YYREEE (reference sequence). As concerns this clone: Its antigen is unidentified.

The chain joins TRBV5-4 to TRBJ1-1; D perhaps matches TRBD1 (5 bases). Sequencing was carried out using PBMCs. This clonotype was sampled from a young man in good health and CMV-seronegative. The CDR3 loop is CASRFGGENTEAFF. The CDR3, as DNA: TGTGCCAGCAGATTCGGGGGGGAGAACACTGAAGCTTTCTTT.